These 10 T cell receptor beta chains share one sample of origin, sequenced in a study of early T cells in non-severe SARS-CoV-2 infection (dated by TCRdb to the early 2020s). Libraries were built with 5' RACE. TCRdb lists the instrument as NextSeq 500. TCRdb reran the public reads through fastp at Q25 and MiXCR, keeping productive beta chains. Merged by CDR3 protein, the rows form single entries marked with the most common genes and DNA. Recorded for this sample are 85,000 to 100,000 distinct CDR3 sequences; 16% of them occurred a single time. In total, the top ten clones hold 1.3% of the sample. Sequencing was carried out using whole blood. These receptors were collected from an adult who was a healthcare worker with PCR-confirmed SARS-CoV-2 infection or an uninfected control (not recorded which).

This clonotype appeared a few times. The chain is built from TRBV19 and TRBJ2-5, with 8 bases matching TRBD1. The CDR3 contains 13 residues. Unmatched junction bases numbered 5, after V lost 9 bases and J lost 2 bases. Germline CDR1 LNHDA, CDR2 SQIVND (reference sequence). CDR3 coding DNA: TGTGCCAGCGGGGACAGGACTCAAGAGACCCAGTACTTC. It specifies CASGDRTQETQYF.

The chain couples TRBV7-9 to TRBJ2-3; D is possibly TRBD1 (5 bases). The V and J ends lost 1 base and 5 bases respectively, with 13 bases between them. This CDR3 contains 15 residues. Per the germline V gene, CDR1 is SEHNR and CDR2 is FQNEAQ (reference sequence). The DNA for the CDR3 is TGTGCCAGCAGCTTAGGGCTGACAGTAGGAGATACGCAGTATTTT. This translates into CASSLGLTVGDTQYF.

This sequence joins TRBV20-1 and TRBJ2-1; D ambiguous. This CDR3 is built from 15 residues. Deletions cut 5 bases from V and 0 bases from J, with 14 bases between. Germline V gene sequence: CDR1 DFQATT, CDR2 SNEGSKA (reference sequence). The CDR3 is CSAGLDGSSYNEQFF. The CDR3 region has the DNA TGCAGTGCTGGATTGGACGGCAGCTCCTACAATGAGCAGTTCTTC.

In this sample, this clonotype turned up many times. The gene calls are TRBV30 and TRBJ1-1; possible D gene TRBD1, 5 bases. The germline gives CDR1 GTSNPN, CDR2 SVGIG (reference sequence). V was pared by 2 bases and J by 5 bases, with 12 bases between. CDR3 size: 13 residues. CDR3 sequence reads: CAWSPGRLTEAFF. The CDR3, as DNA: TGTGCCTGGAGTCCGGGACGGCTGACTGAAGCTTTCTTT.

This clonotype was found a few times. The chain recombines TRBV28 with TRBJ1-2, with TRBD1 matching 8 bases. Trimming cost V 5 bases and J 4 bases; bases outside gene matches: 6. Per the germline V gene, CDR1 is MDHEN and CDR2 is SYDVKM. CDR3 length: 14 residues. The chain's CDR3 is CASSPPTGVYGYTF. The CDR3 nucleotides read TGTGCCAGCAGTCCACCGACAGGGGTCTATGGCTACACCTTC.

The rearrangement joins TRBV25-1 to TRBJ1-6; 8 nucleotides match TRBD1. Per the germline V gene, CDR1 is MGHDK and CDR2 is SYGVNS. Trimming removed 7 bases from V and 4 bases from J; junction bases left unmatched: 3. This CDR3 region has 14 residues. The CDR3 loop reads CASTDRGYNSPLHF. CDR3 nucleotide sequence: TGTGCCAGCACCGACAGGGGTTATAATTCACCCCTCCACTTT.

Only a few counts were recorded for this clonotype. The gene calls are TRBV11-2 and TRBJ2-5, with no clear D. The CDR3 has 12 amino acids. V lost 0 bases to trimming and J lost 2 bases, with 1 base between them. Germline assignment: CDR1 SGHAT and CDR2 FQNNGV. The CDR3 DNA follows: TGTGCCAGCAGCTTAGAACAAGAGACCCAGTACTTC. Encoded protein: CASSLEQETQYF.

The V and J genes are TRBV10-2 and TRBJ1-2, with D possibly being TRBD1 (5 bases). CDR1 is WSHSY, CDR2 SAAADI, per germline. The CDR3 length is 15 residues. Between the trimmed V and J ends, which lost 0 bases and 4 bases, there was a span of 12 bases. DNA for the CDR3: TGCGCCAGCAGTGAGTCGACAGTAGGTGGCTATGGCTACACCTTC. Its translation is CASSESTVGGYGYTF.

The chain is built from TRBV6-4 and TRBJ2-1; D not resolved. Germline V CDR1 and CDR2: MRHNA, SNTAGT. This CDR3 region has 15 residues. Trimming took 3 bases from V and 4 from J, leaving 13 bases between them. CDR3 residues: CASSDEVAAYNEQFF. CDR3 nucleotide sequence: TGTGCCAGCAGTGATGAGGTGGCCGCATACAATGAGCAGTTCTTC.

This clonotype was picked up a small number of times. The chain uses TRBV29-1 and TRBJ2-2; D uncertain. Germline V gene sequence: CDR1 SQVTM, CDR2 ANQGSEA. The V end lost 7 bases, the J end lost 0 bases, and 6 bases lay between the germline ends. This CDR3 region has 12 residues. The DNA of the CDR3 is TGCAGCGGGGCATCGAACACCGGGGAGCTGTTTTTT. This translates into CSGASNTGELFF.